The rows below give T cell receptor beta chains drawn from one sample of a study of T-cell reconstitution after alpha-beta-depleted transplantation in children. TCRdb recomputed calls from the PCR reads with MiXCR, one row per CDR3 protein. This table has hundreds of thousands of distinct CDR3 sequences, over 10% appearing once. Source: PBMCs, taken before TCRalphabeta/CD19-depleted stem cell transplant. The receptors here all came from a girl aged 2-10 years with congenital amegakaryocytic thrombocytopenia, due to receive a stem cell transplant. CDR3s include the opening cysteine and the closing phenylalanine or tryptophan. D genes are given only for firm matches. Not all rows give a size; the values are once, few, many and, for expanded clones, a class.

J gene	clone size	D gene	V gene	CDR3 DNA	CDR3 protein
TRBJ2-2	NA	NA	TRBV11-2	TGTGCCAGCAGCTCACGTCGGACAGAGGACACCGGGGAGCTGTTTTTT	CASSSRRTEDTGELFF
TRBJ2-7	NA	NA	TRBV9	TGTGCCAGCAGCCCCCGAGGGACCAAATCCTACGAGCAGTACTTC	CASSPRGTKSYEQYF
TRBJ2-3	few	TRBD2	TRBV6-1	TGTGCCACCGGACTAGCGGGGCCCACAGATACGCAGTATTTT	CATGLAGPTDTQYF
TRBJ2-1	many	NA	TRBV5-1	TGCGCCAGCAGCGCCGAAATTTCCTACAATGAGCAGTTCTTC	CASSAEISYNEQFF
TRBJ2-5	few	NA	TRBV7-9	TGTGCCAGCAGCTTATCAAGGTCAGGGCAAGAGACCCAGTACTTC	CASSLSRSGQETQYF
TRBJ2-3	few	NA	TRBV7-2	TGTGCCAGCAGCTTAGTTCGTGGGAACACAGATACGCAGTATTTT	CASSLVRGNTDTQYF
TRBJ2-5	many	NA	TRBV5-1	TGTGCCAGCAGTACACAAGAGACCCAGTACTTC	CASSTQETQYF
TRBJ2-3	many	TRBD1	TRBV10-3	TGTGCCATCAGGGGGACAGGCCGTCTGGATACGCAGTATTTT	CAIRGTGRLDTQYF
TRBJ2-1	NA	NA	TRBV7-8	TGTGCCAGCAGGAACCGTAATGAGCAGTTCTTC	CASRNRNEQFF
TRBJ1-4	many	TRBD1	TRBV7-9	TGTGCCAGCAGCGCCGGGACAGATGAAAAACTGTTTTTT	CASSAGTDEKLFF
TRBJ2-5	NA	NA	TRBV7-8	TGTGCCAGCAGCTTAGTTTATCGGGGAGGCGGGGAGACCCAGTACTTC	CASSLVYRGGGETQYF
TRBJ2-7	NA	NA	TRBV7-4	TGTGCCTCCACCCAAGATAGAAGGACAGTCCGCGAGCAGTACTTC	CASTQDRRTVREQYF
TRBJ1-5	many	TRBD1	TRBV6-1	TGTGCCAGCAGACAGGGACAGGGAGAGAATCAGCCCCAGCATTTT	CASRQGQGENQPQHF
TRBJ1-1	many	NA	TRBV10-3	TGTGCCATCCAGGGTAGGAACACTGAAGCTTTCTTT	CAIQGRNTEAFF
TRBJ1-2	few	NA	TRBV30	TGTGCCTGGAGTGAACAAGGGGTACCTTGGACAGGCTACACCTTC	CAWSEQGVPWTGYTF
TRBJ2-7	NA	TRBD1	TRBV7-9	TGTGCCAGCAGCTTAGTCTGGGACAGGTCCTCCTACGAGCAGTACTTC	CASSLVWDRSSYEQYF
TRBJ1-1	many	NA	TRBV20-1	TGCAGTGCCGGGACGTCGAACACTGAAGCTTTCTTT	CSAGTSNTEAFF
TRBJ1-1	many	TRBD1	TRBV5-1	TGCGCCAGCACCACCGGGACAGGCCCGTTGAACACTGAAGCTTTCTTT	CASTTGTGPLNTEAFF
TRBJ1-3	NA	NA	TRBV20-1	TGCAGTGCTAGGACAGACGGACGTACGACTGGAAACACCATATATTTT	CSARTDGRTTGNTIYF
TRBJ1-5	NA	NA	TRBV20-1	TGCAGTGCCGGGGGGGCAAACAATCAGCCCCAGCATTTT	CSAGGANNQPQHF
TRBJ2-1	many	TRBD2	TRBV20-1	TGCAGTGCCATCCATAATCTAGCGGGAGTTCTAATGAGCTCCTACAATGAGCAGTTCTTC	CSAIHNLAGVLMSSYNEQFF
TRBJ2-5	few	NA	TRBV29-1	TGCAGCTCATCGATCGAACAAGAGACCCAGTACTTC	CSSSIEQETQYF
TRBJ2-5	once	NA	TRBV28	TGTGCCAGCAGTTTCAAGGGTAATCTTGAGACCCAGTACTTC	CASSFKGNLETQYF
TRBJ2-7	NA	NA	TRBV7-8	TGTGCCAGCAGTCATAGGATACCCGTCCACGAGCAGTACTTC	CASSHRIPVHEQYF
TRBJ1-2	NA	NA	TRBV15	TGTGCCACCAGCAGAGGATCGGCCGGGACACTCTTCGGCGGCTACACCTTC	CATSRGSAGTLFGGYTF
TRBJ2-7	few	NA	TRBV6-2/TRBV6-3	TGTGCCAGCAGTTACATCCTGCTCTACGAGCAGTACTTC	CASSYILLYEQYF
TRBJ1-2	many	NA	TRBV11-2	TGTGCCAGCAGTTATGACAGCCTCTATGGCTACACCTTC	CASSYDSLYGYTF
TRBJ2-1	many	TRBD1	TRBV7-9	TGTGCCAGCAGCTTATCACGACAGGGGTCCGGGGAGCAGTTCTTC	CASSLSRQGSGEQFF
TRBJ2-7	NA	TRBD2	TRBV7-2	TGTGCCAGCAGCCAACTTGGCAGCGGGAGTAGGTCCTACGAGCAGTACTTC	CASSQLGSGSRSYEQYF
TRBJ2-1	many	NA	TRBV30	TGTGCCCGTGGGCTGCGGTACAATGAGCAGTTCTTC	CARGLRYNEQFF
TRBJ2-5	many	NA	TRBV5-1	TGCGCCAGCAGCTTCAACGGGGAGAACTGGGAGACCCAGTACTTC	CASSFNGENWETQYF
TRBJ2-1	many	TRBD2	TRBV27	TGTGCCAGCAGTTTATCGAAACGGGACTACTCCTACAATGAGCAGTTCTTC	CASSLSKRDYSYNEQFF
TRBJ2-7	NA	TRBD2	TRBV7-2	TGTGCCAGCAGCCTCTCTAGGACTAGCGGTTCCTACGAGCAGTACTTC	CASSLSRTSGSYEQYF
TRBJ2-7	NA	TRBD2	TRBV4-2	TGTGCCAGCAGCCAAGACCTAGCGGGAGATATCATCTACGAGCAGTACTTC	CASSQDLAGDIIYEQYF
TRBJ2-5	many	TRBD2	TRBV10-3	TGTGCCATCAGTGGGCAGCGGGGCCAAGAGACCCAGTACTTC	CAISGQRGQETQYF
TRBJ2-7	few	TRBD2	TRBV7-2	TGTGCCAGCAGTCCTCTTGCGGGAGGGACGTCCGAGCAGTACTTC	CASSPLAGGTSEQYF
TRBJ2-7	few	NA	TRBV5-5	TGTGCCAGCAGCTTCGGAGGGTCAGGTAATTCAATCTACGAGCAGTACTTC	CASSFGGSGNSIYEQYF
TRBJ2-7	many	NA	TRBV20-1	TGCAGTGCTAGTTGGCTCCCTTCCTACGAGCAGTACTTC	CSASWLPSYEQYF
TRBJ2-7	NA	NA	TRBV20-1	TGCAGTGCCCCTGCGGCGGGACCCTTCTCGGAGCAGTACTTC	CSAPAAGPFSEQYF
TRBJ2-3	NA	NA	TRBV20-1	TGCAGTGCGGGGGTAGATCTCCACACAGATACGCAGTATTTT	CSAGVDLHTDTQYF
TRBJ2-2	few	TRBD1	TRBV5-1	TGCGCCAGCAGCGGGACAGGGGCGAACACCGGGGAGCTGTTTTTT	CASSGTGANTGELFF
TRBJ1-1	many	TRBD1	TRBV13	TGTGCCAGCAGCAGGACAGGGACTGAAGCTTTCTTT	CASSRTGTEAFF
TRBJ1-5	many	NA	TRBV20-1	TGCAGTGCCAGAATAGGTGGACAGCCCCAGCATTTT	CSARIGGQPQHF
TRBJ2-5	NA	NA	TRBV20-1	TGCAGTGCTAGAGTCGGACGGACTGTAGGGGAGACCCAGTACTTC	CSARVGRTVGETQYF
TRBJ2-3	many	NA	TRBV5-1	TGCGCCAGCAAGACCAGGGGTGCGGGAGACACAGATACGCAGTATTTT	CASKTRGAGDTDTQYF
TRBJ2-3	many	NA	TRBV10-3	TGTGCCATCAGTGACCCCCTCAGCACAGATACGCAGTATTTT	CAISDPLSTDTQYF
TRBJ2-5	few	TRBD2	TRBV5-1	TGCGCCAGCAGCTTGAAGGCTAGCGGACATCAAGTAGGGACCCAGTACTTC	CASSLKASGHQVGTQYF